This TCR beta chain appears in the sequencing data of a study of blood T cell repertoires in COVID-19 (TCRdb year 2020). With respect to the entire study: Collaborator samples came from the United States, Italy and Spain and covered acute and convalescent phases of COVID-19. Deeply sampled blood TCRbeta repertoires from subjects exposed to, actively infected with, or recovered from COVID-19 were included in the dataset. Samples were obtained from the ongoing ImmuneRACE study (first 160 participants) and from about 1,300 subjects provided by 6 global collaborators. Sample metadata almost always included a de-identified subject ID, COVID-19 status, age in years and sex. The repertoires were released in a freely available public database meant as a resource for research on the immune response to SARS-CoV-2. The material from the prospective study consisted of cDNA or gDNA derived from T cells, B-cell-depleted T cells, or PBMCs. Where available, HLA class I and class II types were taken from metadata supplied by the sample provider and were not determined by assay-based typing.

For this clone: This receptor's antigen is unknown. No much larger clone is present one base from it, and per-base qualities are unavailable.

General study outcomes and caveats: The quantity of clinical and demographic metadata differed by source and by participant and was supplied without curation.

The CDR3 contains 18 residues, cysteine and phenylalanine counted. The CDR3 DNA has 54 bases and is translated from base 1. Trimmed from V: 0 bases; trimmed from J: 5 bases; junction bases lacking a gene match: 7. The germline V gene supplies CDR1 SGHRS and CDR2 YFSETQ. The collaborating institutions used their own protocols to collect whole blood in K2EDTA tubes. For TCRbeta analysis, collaborators shipped samples as frozen whole blood, isolated PBMCs, or DNA extracted from either of those sample types. TCRbeta CDR3 regions were amplified from genomic DNA by means of the immunoSEQ Assay, a bias-controlled multiplex PCR. Per the authors' processing: Within the assay, amplification of reference gene primers was used to estimate how many nucleated cells each sample contained. To quantify the absolute abundance of each unique TCRbeta CDR3 rearrangement, sequence reads were collapsed and filtered. For each sample, productive Simpson clonality was calculated as the square root of Simpson's diversity index across productive rearrangements. In TCRdb, the immuneACCESS table is reduced to in-frame sequences with V and J assigned. These tables do not hold every clone; where another copy was compared, an unresolved V gene accounts for under half, and the others remain unexplained. From that table come the V and J calls and clone size; the DNA was used to work out D and trimming. The sample records around 130,000 clones, about 80% of which are singletons. 16% of the sample belongs to the ten largest clones.

Recombination joined TRBV5-1 with TRBJ2-2; 13 central nucleotides agree with TRBD2. Sequenced material: peripheral blood. The TCR sequence derives from a woman between 50 and 59 years old with acute or convalescent COVID-19. DNA sequence: TGCGCCAGCAGCTTGGGGCATGGACTAGCGGGGGTTACCGGGGAGCTGTTTTTT. Its product reads: CASSLGHGLAGVTGELFF. When the CDR3 is completed using the reference TRBV5-1 and TRBJ2-2 genes on either side, the full variable domain is KAGVTQTPRYLIKTRGQQVTLSCSPISGHRSVSWYQQTPGQGLQFLFEYFSETQRNKGNFPGRFSGRQFSNSRSEMNVSTLELGDSALYLCASSLGHGLAGVTGELFFGEGSRLTVL.